A single sample is the source of the 28 T cell receptor beta chains below, sequenced in a study of blood T cell repertoires in COVID-19. Measured with immunoSEQ multiplex PCR; TCRdb has only the in-frame clones, and not every one. The data contain approximately 73,000 clones, 89% of them singletons. The sample comprised peripheral blood. The source of these receptors is a man older than 75 with acute or convalescent COVID-19.

This clone appeared a single time. The V and J genes are TRBV5-1 and TRBJ2-1, with a tentative D call TRBD2 (6 bases). This CDR3 is 16 amino acids long. The germline CDR1 and CDR2 sequences are SGHRS and YFSETQ. V dropped 4 bases and J dropped 5 bases, with 19 bases sitting between them. CDR3 amino acids: CASSEHPRGRDNEQFF. DNA for the CDR3: TGCGCCAGCAGCGAGCACCCGCGGGGCCGAGACAATGAGCAGTTCTTC.

The chain combines TRBV7-2 with TRBJ2-5; 8 bases are a match to TRBD2. Germline V lookup: CDR1 SGHTA, CDR2 FQGNSA. The J segment lost 2 bases and the V segment lost 3 bases, leaving 8 bases of the junction unmatched. The CDR3 totals 16 residues. DNA for the CDR3: TGTGCCAGCAGCTTTAAAGCGGGGGCTATTCAAGAGACCCAGTACTTC. Its protein product is CASSFKAGAIQETQYF.

This chain joins TRBV7-8 and TRBJ1-4; 7 bases agree with TRBD1. Germline lookup yields CDR1 SGHVS and CDR2 FQNEAQ. With V trimmed by 3 bases and J by 8 bases, 6 bases remained unmatched. The CDR3 extends over 14 amino acids. The CDR3 region is CASSLEQGKEKLFF. Here the CDR3 DNA reads TGTGCCAGCAGCTTGGAACAGGGGAAGGAAAAACTGTTTTTT.

The rearrangement links TRBV4-1 to TRBJ2-1; 10 nucleotides align to TRBD2. Germline values: CDR1 MGHRA, CDR2 YSYEKL. The CDR3 is made up of 21 amino acids. Unmatched junction bases numbered 22, after V lost 1 base and J lost 7 bases. CDR3 residues: CASSQGDLRLAGPSRRNEQFF. CDR3 nucleotides: TGCGCCAGCAGCCAAGGCGACTTAAGACTAGCGGGCCCCTCTCGTAGGAATGAGCAGTTCTTC.

This clone has a handful of counts. Distinct nucleotide sequences in the sample also encode this CDR3. V gene TRBV20-1 combines with J gene TRBJ2-4; D possibly corresponds to TRBD2 (6 bases). This CDR3 has 11 residues. V lost 3 bases to trimming and J lost 6 bases, with 6 bases between them. Germline assignment: CDR1 DFQATT and CDR2 SNEGSKA (reference sequence). As DNA, the CDR3 is TGCAGTGCTAGGGGAGGAAACATTCAGTACTTC. Translated, it gives CSARGGNIQYF.

The chain employs TRBV12-5 and TRBJ2-1, with TRBD1 as a possible D gene (6 bases). Germline-derived CDR1 and CDR2 are LGHNT and FRNRAP. V was pared by 4 bases and J by 5 bases, with 15 bases between. This CDR3 contains 15 residues. The CDR3 sequence: CASGSKGEPNNEQFF. The CDR3 DNA follows: TGTGCTAGTGGTTCTAAGGGGGAGCCCAACAATGAGCAGTTCTTC.

The chain carries TRBV7-3 and TRBJ2-2; TRBD1 matches at 11 bases. CDR1 is SGHTA and CDR2 is FQGTGA in the germline V gene. The trim removed 4 bases at V and 7 bases at J, leaving 5 bases unmatched. This CDR3 spans 15 amino acids. CDR3: CASSSRDRGNGELFF. In nucleotides, the CDR3 is TGTGCCAGCAGCTCCCGGGACAGGGGGAACGGGGAGCTGTTTTTT.

This clone has only one observation. The rearrangement joins TRBV3-1 (or the pseudogene TRBV3-2) to TRBJ1-2; D is unclear. The CDR3 sequence is 13 residues long. V was clipped by 6 bases and J by 0 bases, with 8 bases between them. Germline CDR1 LGHDT, CDR2 YNNKEL (reference sequence). For the CDR3, the DNA is TGTGCCAGCAGTCCTAGTTCTAACTATGGCTACACCTTC. It codes for CASSPSSNYGYTF.

The CDR3 region is CASSLMGGGEKLFF. The CDR3 DNA is TGCGCCAGCAGCTTGATGGGGGGAGGTGAAAAACTGTTTTTT. The chain is built from TRBV5-1 and TRBJ1-4, with a weak D call TRBD1 (5 bases). Trimming removed 1 base from V and 7 bases from J, with 11 bases in between. Germline CDR1 and CDR2: SGHRS and YFSETQ. The CDR3 is 14 amino acids.

This chain links TRBV30 with TRBJ2-3, with D possibly matching TRBD1 (6 bases). V lost 3 bases and J 5 bases, leaving 9 bases between the germline ends. Germline V gene lookup returns CDR1 GTSNPN and CDR2 SVGIG (reference sequence). This CDR3 contains 12 residues. The CDR3 sequence is CAWRDSGDTQYF. In nucleotides, the CDR3 is TGTGCCTGGAGGGACAGCGGAGATACGCAGTATTTT.

This sequence joins TRBV12-5 and TRBJ2-1; 12 bases fit TRBD2. The CDR3 covers 16 residues. V shed 4 bases, J shed 7 bases, and the junction held 8 bases outside the gene matches. Germline CDR1 is LGHNT and CDR2 is FRNRAP. The DNA for the CDR3 is TGTGCTAGTGGTTATACTAGCGGGAGGATGGGTAATGAGCAGTTCTTC. Its translation: CASGYTSGRMGNEQFF.

The rearrangement links TRBV27 to TRBJ1-5; TRBD1 matches 9 bases. V trimming: 6 bases; J trimming: 7 bases; junction bases outside the gene matches: 4. CDR3 length equals 13 residues. The germline gives CDR1 MNHEY, CDR2 SMNVEV (reference sequence). CDR3 in amino acids: CASRGQGGQPQHF. The CDR3 region has the DNA TGTGCCAGCAGGGGACAGGGTGGGCAGCCCCAGCATTTT.

The chain links TRBV5-1 to TRBJ1-1; D may be TRBD1 (6 bases). CDR1 is SGHRS and CDR2 is YFSETQ in the germline V gene. V lost 7 bases and J 3 bases, leaving 13 bases between the germline ends. The length of the CDR3 is 13 residues. The CDR3 coding sequence is TGCGCCAGCCGCCGGGGGGCGGACACTGAAGCTTTCTTT. Its protein product is CASRRGADTEAFF. Based on the CDR3 plus reference TRBV5-1 and TRBJ1-1, the full variable domain is KAGVTQTPRYLIKTRGQQVTLSCSPISGHRSVSWYQQTPGQGLQFLFEYFSETQRNKGNFPGRFSGRQFSNSRSEMNVSTLELGDSALYLCASRRGADTEAFFGQGTRLTVV.

This chain connects TRBV19 to TRBJ1-4; perhaps TRBD1 as D (5 bases). Germline lookup yields CDR1 LNHDA and CDR2 SQIVND (reference sequence). This CDR3 comprises 14 residues. V dropped 1 base and J dropped 4 bases, with 7 bases sitting between them. CDR3 coding DNA: TGTGCCAGTAGTATAGCAGGGATTAATGAAAAACTGTTTTTT. It is translated as CASSIAGINEKLFF.

The CDR3 nucleotides are TGTGCCAGCAGCAAAAGCGGGGGGCTACCCACAGATACGCAGTATTTT. Translating gives CASSKSGGLPTDTQYF. The chain joins TRBV7-6 to TRBJ2-3, with TRBD2 matching over 9 bases. V lost 5 bases, J lost 2 bases, and 8 bases stayed unmatched. CDR1 SGHVS and CDR2 FNYEAQ come from the germline V gene. This CDR3 contains 16 residues.

The J gene is TRBJ1-1, the V gene TRBV2; D gene unclear. Germline V CDR1 and CDR2: SNHLY, FYNNEI. Trimming shortened V by 6 bases and J by 1 base, and 9 bases separated the two germline ends. The CDR3 is made up of 13 amino acids. Here the CDR3 DNA reads TGTGCCAGCAGCCTGACACCGAACACTGAAGCTTTCTTT. Amino acid sequence: CASSLTPNTEAFF.

The chain has TRBV19 and TRBJ1-5, with 7 bases identical to TRBD1. Germline loops: CDR1 LNHDA, CDR2 SQIVND (reference sequence). V lost 6 bases to trimming and J lost 9 bases; unmatched junction nucleotides: 11. This CDR3 has 14 amino acids. CDR3 amino acids: CASSPGQPPAPQHF. Written as DNA, the CDR3 is TGTGCCAGTAGCCCGGGACAGCCTCCTGCGCCCCAGCATTTT. Complete variable domain (other parts from reference TRBV19 and TRBJ1-5): DGGITQSPKYLFRKEGQNVTLSCEQNLNHDAMYWYRQDPGQGLRLIYYSQIVNDFQKGDIAEGYSVSREKKESFPLTVTSAQKNPTAFYLCASSPGQPPAPQHFGDGTRLSIL.

The chain is built from TRBV3-1 (or the pseudogene TRBV3-2) and TRBJ2-1; 7 positions agree with TRBD2. Germline V gives CDR1 LGHDT, CDR2 YNNKEL (reference sequence). This CDR3 has 16 residues. Unmatched junction bases numbered 4, after V lost 2 bases and J lost 0 bases. The DNA for the CDR3 is TGTGCCAGCAGCCAATCTACTAGCGCCTCCTACAATGAGCAGTTCTTC. Protein sequence: CASSQSTSASYNEQFF.

This rearrangement joins TRBV7-2 to TRBJ1-2, with TRBD1 matching over 7 bases. The CDR3 contains 18 residues. V was pared by 5 bases and J by 6 bases, with 21 bases of the junction left unmatched. Germline lookup yields CDR1 SGHTA and CDR2 FQGNSA. The CDR3 is CASSPSLFLGGSGNGYTF. The CDR3 coding sequence is TGTGCCAGCAGCCCTTCGTTGTTCCTAGGGGGCTCGGGGAATGGCTACACCTTC.

J is TRBJ2-7 and V is TRBV7-8, with D tentatively TRBD1 (6 bases). Germline V gene lookup returns CDR1 SGHVS and CDR2 FQNEAQ. Between the trimmed V and J ends, which lost 5 bases and 4 bases, there was a span of 12 bases. CDR3 length: 13 amino acids. CDR3 in amino acids: CASSVGQPYEQYF. In DNA, the CDR3 is TGTGCCAGCAGCGTAGGACAGCCGTACGAGCAGTACTTC.

The genes are TRBV11-2 and TRBJ1-2; D not certain. CDR1 and CDR2 from the germline V gene are SGHAT and FQNNGV. The V and J ends lost 5 bases and 6 bases respectively, with 10 bases between them. The CDR3 contains 12 residues. CDR3 in DNA: TGTGCCAGCAGCAAAAACAGTGATGGCTACACCTTC. It translates to CASSKNSDGYTF.

The chain is built from TRBV11-2 and TRBJ2-1; 14 bases agree with TRBD2. With 5 bases clipped from V and 8 bases from J, the junction kept 8 bases outside the gene matches. CDR3 size: 16 residues. Germline lookup yields CDR1 SGHAT and CDR2 FQNNGV. The CDR3 region has the DNA TGTGCCAGCAGCCTCGGACTAGCGGGAGGTGGGCATGAGCAGTTCTTC. It specifies CASSLGLAGGGHEQFF.

This sequence joins TRBV11-2 and TRBJ2-5, with TRBD2 identical over 11 bases. V trimming: 5 bases; J trimming: 4 bases; junction bases outside the gene matches: 18. The CDR3 spans 19 residues. Germline V gene lookup returns CDR1 SGHAT and CDR2 FQNNGV. The CDR3 sequence is CASSLGVTSGAAGGETQYF. The CDR3 DNA is TGTGCCAGCAGCCTAGGTGTGACTAGCGGGGCCGCGGGGGGAGAGACCCAGTACTTC.

Only a few counts were recorded for this clone. The rearrangement uses TRBV29-1 and TRBJ1-4; 7 bases line up with TRBD1. The CDR3 sequence is 12 residues long. Germline CDR1 reads SQVTM; CDR2 reads ANQGSEA. Trimming removed 5 bases from V and 8 bases from J; junction bases left unmatched: 5. CDR3 sequence (DNA): TGCAGCGTTCGACAGGGTAACGAAAAACTGTTTTTT. As protein: CSVRQGNEKLFF.

The chain uses TRBV5-5 and TRBJ1-5, with D possibly being TRBD1 (6 bases). The germline V gene has CDR1 SGHKS and CDR2 YYEKEE (reference sequence). This CDR3 has 17 residues. Trimming shortened V by 2 bases and J by 9 bases, and 24 bases separated the two germline ends. The CDR3 DNA is TGTGCCAGCAGCTTAAGGACCGGGACACCTATAGCGCGGCCCCAGCATTTT. Protein product: CASSLRTGTPIARPQHF.

The chain employs TRBV6-4 and TRBJ1-5, with D unclear. CDR1 is MRHNA, CDR2 SNTAGT, per germline. Trimming shortened V by 2 bases and J by 3 bases, and 5 bases separated the two germline ends. This CDR3 is built from 13 residues. CDR3 in amino acids: CASSDTYNQPQHF. The CDR3 DNA reads as TGTGCCAGCAGTGACACCTACAATCAGCCCCAGCATTTT.

J is TRBJ1-2 and V is TRBV7-9; 9 bases line up with TRBD1. This CDR3 has 15 amino acids. The J segment lost 6 bases and the V segment lost 0 bases, leaving 5 bases of the junction unmatched. Looked up from germline, CDR1 is SEHNR and CDR2 is FQNEAQ (reference sequence). The CDR3 DNA sequence: TGTGCCAGCAGCTTAGCGGCCACAGGGGGCAATGGCTACACCTTC. Translated: CASSLAATGGNGYTF. Full variable domain (outside the CDR3, taken from reference TRBV7-9 and TRBJ1-2): DTGVSQNPRHKITKRGQNVTFRCDPISEHNRLYWYRQTLGQGPEFLTYFQNEAQLEKSRLLSDRFSAERPKGSFSTLEIQRTEQGDSAMYLCASSLAATGGNGYTFGSGTRLTVV.

V gene TRBV18 combines with J gene TRBJ1-3; 7 nucleotides match TRBD1. This CDR3 is 15 amino acids long. V was pared by 6 bases and J by 8 bases, with 13 bases of the junction left unmatched. Germline CDR1 is KGHSH and CDR2 is LQKENI. The CDR3 nucleotides are TGTGCCAGCTCCCTGGTTCAGGGGGAGGAAGACACCATATATTTT. Protein: CASSLVQGEEDTIYF.